This record concerns one T cell receptor (beta chain) sequence. Its antigen is not known. The data are from a study of T cell responses to AZD1222 COVID-19 vaccine. General study points: Repertoire sampling was restricted to post-peak T cell response timepoints. Targeting of unmutated variant regions was reportedly seen in nearly half of spike-specific TCRs.

The protocol was immunoSEQ multiplex PCR, while the TCRdb copy is restricted to in-frame clones and leaves out a portion. The sample includes about 120,000 clones, roughly 88% of them seen just once. The V and J ends lost 4 bases and 9 bases, in that order; junction bases with no gene match: 12. The CDR3 has 15 residues. Germline V lookup: CDR1 KGHSH, CDR2 LQKENI. The sequencing here drew on peripheral blood, taken on day 0 of AZD1222 vaccination. The rearrangement uses TRBV18 and TRBJ2-7, with 10 positions matching TRBD1. This receptor was identified in an adult in good health. This CDR3 reads CASSLPGTGESLQYF. The CDR3 nucleotides read TGTGCCAGCTCACTCCCCGGGACAGGGGAATCCTTGCAGTACTTC.